This T cell receptor (beta chain) derives from a study of T cells in Graves' hyperthyroidism and ophthalmopathy. Study conclusions and caveats: Most thyroid-expanded clonotypes above 0.001 were also found in blood.

Germline V lookup: CDR1 MRHNA, CDR2 SNTAGT. This CDR3 region has 15 residues. Amplified regions were TCR beta CDR3 sequences from RNA transcripts. TCR CDR3 underwent first-round RT-PCR with the HTBI primer set. TCRdb fed the multiplex PCR reads into MiXCR, producing one record per CDR3 protein. The sample lists about 570,000 distinct CDR3 sequences; more than 45% were seen once. This clonotype was seen a few times. The target antigen is unknown. One base away lies a much larger clone, so this may be a sequencing read error. This clonotype was obtained from an adult woman with Graves' disease, either hyperthyroidism or ophthalmopathy (not recorded which). This rearrangement joins TRBV6-4 to TRBJ1-1, with D unresolved. What was sequenced was peripheral blood or thyroid tissue (not recorded which). The CDR3 DNA follows: TGTGCCAGCAGTTACCACACGGGCACGAACACTGGAGCTTTCTTT. It codes for CASSYHTGTNTGAFF.